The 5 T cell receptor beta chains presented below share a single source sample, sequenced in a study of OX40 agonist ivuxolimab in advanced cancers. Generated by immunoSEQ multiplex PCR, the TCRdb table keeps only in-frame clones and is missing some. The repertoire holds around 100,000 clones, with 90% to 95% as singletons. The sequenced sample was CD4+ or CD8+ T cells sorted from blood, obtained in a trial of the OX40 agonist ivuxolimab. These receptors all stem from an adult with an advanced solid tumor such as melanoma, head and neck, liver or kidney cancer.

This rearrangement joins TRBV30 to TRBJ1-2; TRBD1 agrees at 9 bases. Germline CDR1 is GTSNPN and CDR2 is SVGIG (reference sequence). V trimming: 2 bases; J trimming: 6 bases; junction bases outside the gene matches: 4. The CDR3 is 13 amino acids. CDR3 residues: CAWSPRTGDGYTF. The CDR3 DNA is TGTGCCTGGAGTCCAAGGACAGGGGATGGCTACACCTTC.

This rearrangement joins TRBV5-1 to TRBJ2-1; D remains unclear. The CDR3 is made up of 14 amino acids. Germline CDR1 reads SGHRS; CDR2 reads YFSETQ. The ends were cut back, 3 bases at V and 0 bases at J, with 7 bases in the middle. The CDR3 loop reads CASSSTTSYNEQFF. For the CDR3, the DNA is TGCGCCAGCAGCTCGACAACCTCCTACAATGAGCAGTTCTTC.

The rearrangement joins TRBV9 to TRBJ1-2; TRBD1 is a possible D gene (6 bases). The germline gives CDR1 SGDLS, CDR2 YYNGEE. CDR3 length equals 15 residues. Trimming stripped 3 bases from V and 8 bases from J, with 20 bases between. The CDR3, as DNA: TGTGCCAGCAGCGCCCCTTGGGGGGCGTTGATGGGCTACACCTTC. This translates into CASSAPWGALMGYTF.

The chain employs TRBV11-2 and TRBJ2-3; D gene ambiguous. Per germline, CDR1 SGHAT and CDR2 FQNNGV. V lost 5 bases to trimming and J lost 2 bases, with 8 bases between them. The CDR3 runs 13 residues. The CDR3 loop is CASSLIYTDTQYF. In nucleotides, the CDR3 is TGTGCCAGCAGCCTTATCTACACAGATACGCAGTATTTT.

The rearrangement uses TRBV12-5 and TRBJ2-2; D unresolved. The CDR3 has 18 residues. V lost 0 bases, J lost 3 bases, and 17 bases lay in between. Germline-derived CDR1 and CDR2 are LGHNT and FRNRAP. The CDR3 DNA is TGTGCTAGTGGTTTGGTAAGCAAGGTTGGGTCGGACACCGGGGAGCTGTTTTTT. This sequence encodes CASGLVSKVGSDTGELFF.